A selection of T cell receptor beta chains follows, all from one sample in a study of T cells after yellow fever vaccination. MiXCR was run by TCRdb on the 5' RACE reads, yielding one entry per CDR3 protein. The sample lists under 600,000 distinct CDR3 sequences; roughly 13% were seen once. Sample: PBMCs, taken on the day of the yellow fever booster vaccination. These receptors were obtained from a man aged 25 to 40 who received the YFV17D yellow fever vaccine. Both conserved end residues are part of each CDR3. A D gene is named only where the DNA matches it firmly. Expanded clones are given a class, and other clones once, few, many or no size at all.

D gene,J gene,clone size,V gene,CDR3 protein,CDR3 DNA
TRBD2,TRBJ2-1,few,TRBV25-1,CASRLTSGTYNEQFF,TGTGCCAGCAGACTGACTAGCGGGACATACAATGAGCAGTTCTTC
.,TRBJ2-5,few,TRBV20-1,CSASRSGETQYF,TGCAGTGCTTCCCGGTCTGGGGAGACCCAGTACTTC
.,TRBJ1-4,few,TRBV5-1,CASSLGGGDEKLFF,TGCGCCAGCAGCTTGGGCGGGGGCGATGAAAAACTGTTTTTT
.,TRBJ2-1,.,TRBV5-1,CASSWRDPMGDEQFF,TGCGCCAGCAGCTGGAGGGACCCCATGGGAGATGAGCAGTTCTTC
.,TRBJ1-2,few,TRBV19,CASSMPTFTNYGYTF,TGTGCCAGTAGTATGCCCACGTTCACTAACTATGGCTACACCTTC
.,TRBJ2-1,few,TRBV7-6,CASSNRVGYNEQFF,TGTGCCAGCAGCAATCGGGTAGGCTACAATGAGCAGTTCTTC
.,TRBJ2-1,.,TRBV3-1,CTSSLDGSSHNEQFF,TGTACCAGCAGCCTGGACGGGTCTTCGCACAATGAGCAGTTCTTC
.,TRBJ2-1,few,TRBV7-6,CASSLGFSGTNYNEQFF,TGTGCCAGCAGCTTAGGCTTTTCGGGGACCAACTACAATGAGCAGTTCTTC
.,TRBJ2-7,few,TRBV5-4,CASSVAATEQYF,TGTGCCAGCAGCGTCGCCGCGACCGAGCAGTACTTC
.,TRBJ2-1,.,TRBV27,CASSLLGREQFF,TGTGCCAGCAGTTTATTGGGTCGAGAGCAGTTCTTC
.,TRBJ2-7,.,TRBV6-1,CASSELVSSTYEQYF,TGTGCCAGCAGTGAACTAGTCAGCAGCACCTACGAGCAGTACTTC
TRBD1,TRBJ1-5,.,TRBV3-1,CASSQTGTGIDNQPQHF,TGTGCCAGCAGCCAAACCGGGACAGGTATAGACAATCAGCCCCAGCATTTT
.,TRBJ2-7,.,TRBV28,CASRSGTWSHEQYF,TGTGCCAGCAGGTCCGGTACCTGGTCTCACGAGCAGTACTTC
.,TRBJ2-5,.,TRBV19,CASSIGDGQTQYF,TGTGCCAGTAGTATAGGGGACGGGCAGACCCAGTACTTC
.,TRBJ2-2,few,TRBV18,CASSPPSGVNTGELFF,TGTGCCAGCTCACCACCTAGCGGAGTGAACACCGGGGAGCTGTTTTTT
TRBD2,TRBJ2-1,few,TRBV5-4,CASSPTSGSDEQFF,TGTGCCAGCAGCCCGACTAGCGGGAGCGATGAGCAGTTCTTC
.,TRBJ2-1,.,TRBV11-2,CASSLVAASSYNEQFF,TGTGCCAGCAGCTTAGTGGCGGCCAGCTCCTACAATGAGCAGTTCTTC
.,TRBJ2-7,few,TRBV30,CASVRSLNRDSRFGWEDYEQYF,TGTGCCTCCGTTCGATCACTTAACCGGGACAGCCGATTTGGATGGGAGGACTACGAGCAGTACTTC
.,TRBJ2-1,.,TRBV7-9,CASSTSGYNEQFF,TGTGCCAGCAGCACGAGCGGGTACAATGAGCAGTTCTTC
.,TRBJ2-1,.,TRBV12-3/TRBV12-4,CASSSDLVGSDEQFF,TGTGCCAGCAGCTCGGACCTAGTGGGGTCCGATGAGCAGTTCTTC
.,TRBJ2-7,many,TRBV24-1,CATSERTKSYEQYF,TGTGCCACCAGTGAGAGGACCAAATCCTACGAGCAGTACTTC
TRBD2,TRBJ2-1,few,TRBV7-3,CASSKPGLAGGGRNNEQFF,TGTGCCAGCAGCAAACCGGGACTAGCGGGAGGAGGAAGGAACAATGAGCAGTTCTTC
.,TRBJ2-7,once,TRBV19,CASSIGLSYEQYF,TGTGCCAGTAGTATCGGACTTTCCTACGAGCAGTACTTC
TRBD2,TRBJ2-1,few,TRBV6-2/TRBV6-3,CASSYATSPYNEQFF,TGTGCCAGCAGTTACGCGACTAGCCCTTACAATGAGCAGTTCTTC
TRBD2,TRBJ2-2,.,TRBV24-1,CATSDNSGTSGNTGELFF,TGTGCCACCAGTGATAACTCCGGGACTAGCGGGAACACCGGGGAGCTGTTTTTT
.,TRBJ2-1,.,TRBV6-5,CASSFTSFPYNEQFF,TGTGCCAGCAGTTTCACTAGTTTCCCCTACAATGAGCAGTTCTTC
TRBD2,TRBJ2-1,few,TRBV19,CASSWVSGSSYNEQFF,TGTGCCAGTAGCTGGGTTAGCGGGAGCTCCTACAATGAGCAGTTCTTC
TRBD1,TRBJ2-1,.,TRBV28,CASSLQGAHEQFF,TGTGCCAGCAGTTTACAGGGGGCCCATGAGCAGTTCTTC
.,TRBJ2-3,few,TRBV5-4,CASSLARGMDTQYF,TGTGCCAGCAGCTTGGCTAGGGGTATGGATACGCAGTATTTT
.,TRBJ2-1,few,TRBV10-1,CASYYRQEQFF,TGCGCCAGCTACTATAGACAGGAGCAGTTCTTC
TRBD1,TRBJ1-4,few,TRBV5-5,CASSRTGTGHEKLFF,TGTGCCAGCAGTCGAACCGGGACAGGGCACGAAAAACTGTTTTTT
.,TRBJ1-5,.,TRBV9,CASSGSGQINQPQHF,TGTGCCAGCAGCGGCTCCGGACAGATCAATCAGCCCCAGCATTTT
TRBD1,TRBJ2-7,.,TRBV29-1,CSVEPTGRYEQYF,TGCAGCGTTGAGCCGACAGGGCGGTACGAGCAGTACTTC
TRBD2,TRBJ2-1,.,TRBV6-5,CASSYRGVRNEQFF,TGTGCCAGCAGTTACCGGGGGGTAAGAAATGAGCAGTTCTTC
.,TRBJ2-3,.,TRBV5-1,CASSVLVTDTQYF,TGCGCCAGCAGCGTCCTAGTTACAGATACGCAGTATTTT
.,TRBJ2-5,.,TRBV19,CASSIAGFGETQYF,TGTGCCAGTAGTATCGCAGGGTTCGGGGAGACCCAGTACTTC
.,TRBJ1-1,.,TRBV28,CASRNAGGTNTEAFF,TGTGCCAGCAGAAATGCGGGGGGGACGAACACTGAAGCTTTCTTT
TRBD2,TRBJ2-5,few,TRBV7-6,CASSMFGAGGQETQYF,TGTGCCAGCAGCATGTTTGGGGCGGGAGGACAAGAGACCCAGTACTTC
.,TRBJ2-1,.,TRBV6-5,CASSHIPIGSPIPNEQFF,TGTGCCAGCAGCCATATCCCCATTGGGAGTCCGATTCCCAATGAGCAGTTCTTC
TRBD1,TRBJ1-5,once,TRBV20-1,CSATGTGHQPQHF,TGCAGTGCTACCGGGACAGGGCATCAGCCCCAGCATTTT
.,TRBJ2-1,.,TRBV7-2,CASSPGGQRYNEQFF,TGTGCCAGCAGCCCCGGCGGACAAAGATACAATGAGCAGTTCTTC
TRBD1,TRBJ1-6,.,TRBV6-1,CASSGQGAHSSPLHF,TGTGCCAGCAGTGGACAGGGGGCGCACAGCTCACCCCTCCACTTT
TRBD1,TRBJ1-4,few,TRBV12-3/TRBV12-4,CASSIRDRGRKGEKLFF,TGTGCCAGCAGCATCCGAGACAGGGGGCGAAAAGGTGAAAAACTGTTTTTT
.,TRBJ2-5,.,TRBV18,CASSWSVETQYF,TGTGCCAGCTCATGGTCGGTCGAGACCCAGTACTTC
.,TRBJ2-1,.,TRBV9,CASSAQTGLLNEQFF,TGTGCCAGCAGCGCACAAACGGGACTCCTCAATGAGCAGTTCTTC
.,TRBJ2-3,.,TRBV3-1,CASSPPDPSPDTQYF,TGTGCCAGCAGCCCCCCGGACCCCAGTCCGGATACGCAGTATTTT
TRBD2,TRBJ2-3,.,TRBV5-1,CASSDSGRGTTDTQYF,TGCGCCAGCAGCGATAGCGGGAGGGGAACCACAGATACGCAGTATTTT